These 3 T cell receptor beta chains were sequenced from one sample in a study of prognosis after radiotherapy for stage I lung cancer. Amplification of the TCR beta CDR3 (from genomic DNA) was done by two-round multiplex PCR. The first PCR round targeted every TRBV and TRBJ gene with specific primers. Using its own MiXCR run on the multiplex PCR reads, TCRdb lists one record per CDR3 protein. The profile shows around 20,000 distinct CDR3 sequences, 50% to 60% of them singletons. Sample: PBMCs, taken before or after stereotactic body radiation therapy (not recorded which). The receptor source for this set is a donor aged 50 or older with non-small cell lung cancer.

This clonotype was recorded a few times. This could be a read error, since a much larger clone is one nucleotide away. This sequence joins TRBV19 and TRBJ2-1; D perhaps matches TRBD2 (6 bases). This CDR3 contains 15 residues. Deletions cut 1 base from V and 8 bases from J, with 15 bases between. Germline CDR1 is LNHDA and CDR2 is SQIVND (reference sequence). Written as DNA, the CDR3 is TGTGCCAGTAGTATAGGTGGGAGGTCCATCGATGAGCAGTTCTTC. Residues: CASSIGGRSIDEQFF.

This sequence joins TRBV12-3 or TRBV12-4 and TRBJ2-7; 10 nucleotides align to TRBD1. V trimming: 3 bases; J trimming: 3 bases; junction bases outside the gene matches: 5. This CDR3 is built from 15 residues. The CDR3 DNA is TGTGCCAGCAGTTTCGGACAGGGGGGATACTACGAGCAGTACTTC. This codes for CASSFGQGGYYEQYF.

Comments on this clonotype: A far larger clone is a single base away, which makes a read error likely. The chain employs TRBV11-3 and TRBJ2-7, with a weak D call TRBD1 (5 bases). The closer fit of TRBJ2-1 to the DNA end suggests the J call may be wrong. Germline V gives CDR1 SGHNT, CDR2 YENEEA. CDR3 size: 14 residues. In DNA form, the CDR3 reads TGTGCCAGCAGCTTAAGGGGCTCCTACAATGGGCAGTTCTTC. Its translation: CASSLRGSYNGQFF.